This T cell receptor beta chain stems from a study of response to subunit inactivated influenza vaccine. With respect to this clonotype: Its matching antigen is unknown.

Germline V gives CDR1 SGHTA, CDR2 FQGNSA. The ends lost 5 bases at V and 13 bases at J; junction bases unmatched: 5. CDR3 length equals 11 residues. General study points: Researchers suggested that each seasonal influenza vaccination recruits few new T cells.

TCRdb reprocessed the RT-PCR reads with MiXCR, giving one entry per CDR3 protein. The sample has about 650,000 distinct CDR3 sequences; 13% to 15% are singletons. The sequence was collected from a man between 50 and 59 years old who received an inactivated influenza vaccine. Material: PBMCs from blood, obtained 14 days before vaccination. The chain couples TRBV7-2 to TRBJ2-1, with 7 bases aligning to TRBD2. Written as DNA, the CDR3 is TGTGCCAGCAGCCTTGGGACTAACCAGTTCTTC. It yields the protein CASSLGTNQFF.